One T cell receptor (beta chain) is described in this entry. The junction does not match germline at one end; this may be a read error. These data come from a study of blood T cell repertoires in COVID-19. The CDR3 runs 13 residues. CDR1 is SEHNR and CDR2 is FQNEAQ in the germline V gene (reference sequence). The assay was immunoSEQ multiplex PCR, and TCRdb's table has in-frame clones only and misses some. Among approximately 150,000 clones listed, 65% to 80% were seen once. Sequencing was done on a sample of PBMCs or T cells enriched from blood (not recorded which). The gene calls are TRBV7-9 and TRBJ1-3; 9 bases are a match to TRBD1. The origin of this receptor is a woman in her 70s in a cohort exposed to, infected with or recovered from COVID-19 (not recorded which). CDR3 residues: CASSFPGQGPFVF. In DNA, the CDR3 is TGTGCCAGCAGTTTCCCGGGACAGGGTCCTTTCGTTTTT.